These 23 T cell receptor beta chains share one sample of origin, sequenced in a study of T cell repertoires in cytomegalovirus infection. Via MiXCR, TCRdb re-called the reads, giving one row per CDR3 protein. The sample has about 740,000 distinct CDR3 sequences; 35% to 45% are singletons. The material sequenced was PBMCs. The receptors shown here come from a human donor in good health (CMV status not recorded). Some clones in this sample may be carry-over from other donors' samples.

This clonotype was detected ten times or more. V usage is TRBV7-2 and J usage is TRBJ2-7; 8 nucleotides match TRBD1. The CDR3 has 16 residues. Germline V CDR1 and CDR2: SGHTA, FQGNSA. V shed 2 bases and J 3 bases; nucleotides not matched to a gene: 9. CDR3 residues: CASSLRSGGPYYEQYF. CDR3 in DNA: TGTGCCAGCAGCTTAAGGTCAGGGGGCCCCTACTACGAGCAGTACTTC.

This clonotype was found once. The chain uses TRBV28 and TRBJ2-2; TRBD1 matches 9 bases. The trim removed 6 bases at V and 3 bases at J, leaving 11 bases unmatched. CDR3 length: 17 amino acids. The germline V gene has CDR1 MDHEN and CDR2 SYDVKM. The CDR3 loop reads CASRPDRGGWDTGELFF. The CDR3 nucleotides read TGTGCCAGCAGACCCGACAGGGGGGGTTGGGACACCGGGGAGCTGTTTTTT.

The chain uses TRBV28 and TRBJ2-3; D not certain. Trimming removed 3 bases at V and 6 bases at J, with 13 bases between. This CDR3 has 14 residues. Germline V gene data show CDR1 as MDHEN and CDR2 as SYDVKM. DNA of the CDR3: TGTGCCAGCAGTTTTAAAGTGGGGTGGGATACGCAGTATTTT. Its translation: CASSFKVGWDTQYF.

A note on this clonotype: Its ends do not fully match the called genes, so a read error is possible. The rearrangement links TRBV7-8 to TRBJ2-2, with D perhaps matching TRBD2 (5 bases). The CDR3 is made up of 14 amino acids. Germline CDR1 and CDR2: SGHVS and FQNEAQ. For the CDR3, the DNA is TGTGCCAGCAGCGTAGCGCTAGGGAAAGGGGAGCTGTTTTTT. This gives the protein CASSVALGKGELFF.

The chain couples TRBV11-2 to TRBJ2-2; tentatively, D is TRBD1 (6 bases). This CDR3 has 16 residues. V dropped 4 bases and J dropped 4 bases, with 16 bases sitting between them. The germline V gene has CDR1 SGHAT and CDR2 FQNNGV. CDR3: CASSSFLLTGTGELFF. CDR3 bases: TGTGCCAGCAGCTCGTTCTTATTGACAGGCACCGGGGAGCTGTTTTTT.

The table lists this clonotype with a count of one. The genes are TRBV7-4 and TRBJ2-1; D not resolved. The CDR3 is made up of 16 amino acids. V was cut by 1 base and J by 6 bases, with 16 bases left in between. Germline CDR1 is SGHVT and CDR2 is SQSDAQ. CDR3 sequence: CASSLGSGAPRNEQFF. The CDR3 DNA follows: TGTGCCAGCAGCTTAGGATCCGGAGCTCCTCGCAATGAGCAGTTCTTC.

In this sample, this clonotype turned up a few times. The V gene is TRBV11-2, the J gene TRBJ2-1; 11 bases line up with TRBD2. From germline, CDR1 is SGHAT and CDR2 FQNNGV. The CDR3 is 14 residues long. Trimming took 8 bases from V and 9 from J; bases not matched to a gene: 9. The CDR3 is CASEGLAGGAEQFF. CDR3 in DNA: TGTGCCAGCGAGGGGCTAGCGGGAGGCGCTGAGCAGTTCTTC.

This clonotype turned up a few times. The J gene is TRBJ2-1, the V gene TRBV19; 7 bases are a match to TRBD1. The germline V gene encodes CDR1 LNHDA and CDR2 SQIVND (reference sequence). After removal of 3 bases from V and 5 bases from J, the junction contained 7 bases not matched to a gene. The CDR3 is 15 amino acids. CDR3 loop: CASSIGTAYNNEQFF. Written as DNA, the CDR3 is TGTGCCAGTAGTATCGGGACAGCCTACAACAATGAGCAGTTCTTC. Based on the CDR3 plus reference TRBV19 and TRBJ2-1, the full variable domain is DGGITQSPKYLFRKEGQNVTLSCEQNLNHDAMYWYRQDPGQGLRLIYYSQIVNDFQKGDIAEGYSVSREKKESFPLTVTSAQKNPTAFYLCASSIGTAYNNEQFFGPGTRLTVL.

This clonotype was found a few times. The chain combines TRBV12-3 or TRBV12-4 with TRBJ2-1; TRBD1 is a possible D gene (6 bases). V lost 10 bases and J 9 bases, leaving 16 bases between the germline ends. The length of the CDR3 is 12 residues. The CDR3: CATGLQGVEQFF. The CDR3 DNA follows: TGTGCCACCGGCTTACAGGGAGTTGAGCAGTTCTTC.

This chain connects TRBV30 to TRBJ2-1; D is undetermined. Trimming pared 0 bases from V and 10 bases from J, leaving 7 bases between. Germline V gene sequence: CDR1 GTSNPN, CDR2 SVGIG (reference sequence). This CDR3 is built from 11 residues. Here the CDR3 DNA reads TGTGCCTGGAGTGTACGTGGGGAGCAGTTCTTC. Its protein is CAWSVRGEQFF.

V is TRBV28 and J is TRBJ2-2, with D possibly being TRBD1 (5 bases). The germline V gene encodes CDR1 MDHEN and CDR2 SYDVKM. Trimming left V 6 bases short and J 0 bases short, with 14 bases between. The CDR3 length is 16 residues. CDR3 sequence: CASSYLGATNTGELFF. The CDR3, as DNA: TGTGCCAGCAGCTACCTAGGGGCTACGAACACCGGGGAGCTGTTTTTT.

The chain recombines TRBV19 with TRBJ1-2, with TRBD1 identical over 9 bases. After removal of 7 bases from V and 5 bases from J, the junction contained 5 bases not matched to a gene. This CDR3 spans 13 amino acids. Germline V gene data show CDR1 as LNHDA and CDR2 as SQIVND (reference sequence). The CDR3 DNA follows: TGTGCCAGTACCTGGGACAGGGTATATGGCTACACCTTC. Translated, it gives CASTWDRVYGYTF.

This chain uses TRBV10-3 with TRBJ1-5; TRBD1 matches 9 bases. The germline CDR1 and CDR2 sequences are ENHRY and SYGVKD. Trimming cost V 0 bases and J 7 bases; bases outside gene matches: 10. CDR3 size: 17 residues. CDR3: CAISESVLDRGSQPQHF. CDR3 in DNA: TGTGCCATCAGTGAGTCGGTACTGGACAGGGGATCGCAGCCCCAGCATTTT.

V and J are TRBV2 and TRBJ1-2; D possibly corresponds to TRBD1 (5 bases). Trimming left V 3 bases short and J 4 bases short, with 12 bases between. The CDR3 is made up of 14 amino acids. CDR1 is SNHLY and CDR2 is FYNNEI in the germline V gene. For the CDR3, the DNA is TGTGCCAGCAGTGATTGGGGCTGGGGCTATGGCTACACCTTC. It translates to CASSDWGWGYGYTF.

This clonotype appeared many times. The junction and the germline gene differ at one end; a read error may be behind it. The CDR3 sequence is CASSLGNEQFF. The CDR3 DNA reads as TGTGCCAGCAGCTTAGGAAATGAGCAGTTCTTC. The chain joins TRBV12-3 or TRBV12-4 to TRBJ2-1; no clear D. This CDR3 comprises 11 residues.

A few counts support this clonotype. The chain uses TRBV7-2 and TRBJ1-5; TRBD1 might be the D (5 bases). The CDR3 is 15 amino acids. Deletions cut 1 base from V and 7 bases from J, with 14 bases between. CDR1 is SGHTA and CDR2 is FQGNSA in the germline V gene. The CDR3 coding sequence is TGTGCCAGCAGCTTAGATGGGGCAGGAAGCCAGCCCCAGCATTTT. As protein: CASSLDGAGSQPQHF.

The J gene is TRBJ1-2, the V gene TRBV19; 8 bases are a match to TRBD1. Germline loops: CDR1 LNHDA, CDR2 SQIVND (reference sequence). The CDR3 extends over 15 amino acids. V shed 7 bases, J shed 0 bases, and the junction held 7 bases outside the gene matches. The CDR3 here is CASTTDRGANYGYTF. CDR3 coding DNA: TGTGCCAGTACCACCGACAGGGGAGCTAACTATGGCTACACCTTC.

This clonotype appeared a few times. CDR3 region: CASSSEPGQGPYNEQFF. CDR3 nucleotide sequence: TGTGCCAGCAGTTCTGAACCGGGACAGGGACCCTACAATGAGCAGTTCTTC. The chain joins TRBV6-6 to TRBJ2-1; TRBD1 agrees at 9 bases. The germline V gene has CDR1 MNHNY and CDR2 SVGAGI (reference sequence). V lost 4 bases and J lost 2; bases outside the gene matches: 9. The CDR3 runs to 17 residues.

The CDR3 DNA follows: TGTGCCAGCAGTTTACTCGTCGGTAGCTATGGCTACACCTTC. Amino acids: CASSLLVGSYGYTF. This chain connects TRBV28 to TRBJ1-2, with D hard to call. Germline CDR1 and CDR2: MDHEN and SYDVKM. The CDR3 contains 14 residues. V shed 2 bases and J shed 4 bases, with 11 bases lying between them.

The sample holds a few counts of this clonotype. This chain connects TRBV6-5 to TRBJ2-4, with 10 bases identical to TRBD1. J was trimmed by 1 base and V by 2 bases; bases with no gene match: 5. There are 17 residues in the CDR3. Per the germline V gene, CDR1 is MNHEY and CDR2 is SVGAGI. The DNA of the CDR3 is TGTGCCAGCAGTTACCGCGGGGGACAGGGGGCCAAAAACATTCAGTACTTC. Translating it yields CASSYRGGQGAKNIQYF.

V and J are TRBV11-3 and TRBJ2-5; D assignment may be TRBD1 or TRBD2 (6 bases each). The CDR3 spans 16 residues. V lost 3 bases and J 5 bases, leaving 19 bases between the germline ends. Per the germline V gene, CDR1 is SGHNT and CDR2 is YENEEA. CDR3 loop: CASSLDSQRGKETQYF. The CDR3 nucleotides are TGTGCCAGCAGCTTGGACAGCCAACGGGGGAAGGAGACCCAGTACTTC.

This clonotype was seen repeatedly, ten times or more. J is TRBJ2-3 and V is TRBV20-1; TRBD2 matches at 7 bases. Germline V gene sequence: CDR1 DFQATT, CDR2 SNEGSKA (reference sequence). With 3 bases clipped from V and 7 bases from J, the junction kept 13 bases outside the gene matches. The CDR3 loop spans 15 amino acids. The CDR3 here is CSARGLLGGGHTQYF. DNA for the CDR3: TGCAGTGCTAGGGGACTATTAGGTGGAGGTCATACGCAGTATTTT.

This rearrangement joins TRBV6-5 to TRBJ1-2; the D is unclear. This CDR3 contains 12 residues. The germline V gene encodes CDR1 MNHEY and CDR2 SVGAGI. V was pared by 5 bases and J by 7 bases, with 11 bases between. CDR3 nucleotide sequence: TGTGCCAGCAGTAGGGAATTCGGTGGCTACACCTTC. Protein: CASSREFGGYTF.